The next 2 T cell receptor beta chains were all read from a single sample in a study of blood T cell repertoires in COVID-19. The data were produced by immunoSEQ multiplex PCR, yet TCRdb's version contains in-frame clones alone and is incomplete. The sample carries some 250,000 clones, 85% to 90% recorded once. The sample consisted of PBMCs or T cells enriched from blood (not recorded which). These receptors all stem from a woman aged 30 to 39 with acute COVID-19.

The gene calls are TRBV29-1 and TRBJ2-5; D may be TRBD2 (6 bases). Trimming cost V 1 base and J 5 bases, with 11 bases left between them. The germline V gene has CDR1 SQVTM and CDR2 ANQGSEA. CDR3 length equals 13 residues. The CDR3 here is CSVEGGVGETQYF. The CDR3 DNA reads TGCAGCGTTGAAGGGGGGGTTGGGGAGACCCAGTACTTC.

J is TRBJ1-1 and V is TRBV4-1; D is possibly TRBD1 (6 bases). The CDR3 totals 15 residues. Germline V lookup: CDR1 MGHRA, CDR2 YSYEKL. Trimming removed 3 bases at V and 4 bases at J, with 15 bases between. The CDR3 bases are TGCGCCAGCAGCCACGCTACAGGGACCGCCACTGAAGCTTTCTTT. It translates to CASSHATGTATEAFF.